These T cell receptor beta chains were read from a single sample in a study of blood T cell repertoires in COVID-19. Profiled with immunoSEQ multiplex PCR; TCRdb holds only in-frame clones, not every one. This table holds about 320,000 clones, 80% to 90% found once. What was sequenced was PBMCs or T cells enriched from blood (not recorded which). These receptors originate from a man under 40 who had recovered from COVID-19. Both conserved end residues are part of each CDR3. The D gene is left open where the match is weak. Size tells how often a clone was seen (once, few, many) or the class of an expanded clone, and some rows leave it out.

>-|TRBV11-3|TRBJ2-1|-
CASSLDQGYNEQFF
TGTGCCAGCAGCTTAGATCAGGGATACAATGAGCAGTTCTTC
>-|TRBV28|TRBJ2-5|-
CASSPPGIQETQYF
TGTGCCAGCAGCCCTCCGGGGATCCAAGAGACCCAGTACTTC
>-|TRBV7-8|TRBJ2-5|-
CASSPKLARTQYF
TGTGCCAGCAGCCCAAAGCTTGCGAGGACCCAGTACTTC
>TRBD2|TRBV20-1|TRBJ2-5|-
CSASRGIAGAYQETQYF
TGCAGTGCTAGTAGGGGAATAGCGGGGGCCTACCAAGAGACCCAGTACTTC
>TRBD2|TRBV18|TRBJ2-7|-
CASSPVQRGEYEQYF
TGTGCCAGCTCGCCAGTCCAGCGGGGGGAATACGAGCAGTACTTC
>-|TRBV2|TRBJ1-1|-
CASSSLMTETEAFF
TGTGCCAGCAGTTCACTAATGACAGAGACTGAAGCTTTCTTT
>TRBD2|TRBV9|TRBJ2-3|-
CASSVSGGAGDTQYF
TGTGCCAGCAGCGTTAGCGGGGGGGCAGGGGATACGCAGTATTTT
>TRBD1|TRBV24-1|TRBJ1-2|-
CATSSHRGENYGYTF
TGTGCCACCAGCTCCCACAGGGGTGAAAACTATGGCTACACCTTC
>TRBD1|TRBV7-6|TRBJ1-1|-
CASSPTGDGMAFF
TGTGCCAGCAGCCCGACAGGGGACGGAATGGCTTTCTTT
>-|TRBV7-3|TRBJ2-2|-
CASSSGGGAVPGELFF
TGTGCCAGCAGCTCCGGAGGGGGGGCCGTTCCCGGGGAGCTGTTTTTT
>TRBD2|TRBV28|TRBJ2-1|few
CASTVAGGYNEQFF
TGTGCCAGCACCGTAGCGGGGGGGTACAATGAGCAGTTCTTC
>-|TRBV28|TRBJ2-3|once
CASRGAAQGATDTQYF
TGTGCCAGCAGGGGGGCTGCCCAAGGTGCCACAGATACGCAGTATTTT
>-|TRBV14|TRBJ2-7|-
CASSQEKSTISYEQYF
TGTGCCAGCAGCCAAGAAAAGTCTACCATTTCCTACGAGCAGTACTTC
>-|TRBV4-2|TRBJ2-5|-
CASSQGEGSGDVRETQYF
TGTGCCAGCAGCCAAGGAGAGGGATCGGGGGATGTAAGAGAGACCCAGTACTTC
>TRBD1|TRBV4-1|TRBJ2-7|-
CASSPLRQGDEQYF
TGCGCCAGCAGCCCCCTACGACAGGGAGACGAGCAGTACTTC
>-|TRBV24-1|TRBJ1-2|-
CATSDPQGYYGYTF
TGTGCCACCAGTGACCCCCAGGGTTACTATGGCTACACCTTC
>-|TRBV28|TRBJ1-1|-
CASTGGIPKPEAFF
TGTGCCAGCACTGGCGGGATCCCTAAACCTGAAGCTTTCTTT
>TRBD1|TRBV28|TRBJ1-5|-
CASSFRGRGTNQPQHF
TGTGCCAGCAGTTTCCGGGGCAGGGGGACGAACCAGCCCCAGCATTTT